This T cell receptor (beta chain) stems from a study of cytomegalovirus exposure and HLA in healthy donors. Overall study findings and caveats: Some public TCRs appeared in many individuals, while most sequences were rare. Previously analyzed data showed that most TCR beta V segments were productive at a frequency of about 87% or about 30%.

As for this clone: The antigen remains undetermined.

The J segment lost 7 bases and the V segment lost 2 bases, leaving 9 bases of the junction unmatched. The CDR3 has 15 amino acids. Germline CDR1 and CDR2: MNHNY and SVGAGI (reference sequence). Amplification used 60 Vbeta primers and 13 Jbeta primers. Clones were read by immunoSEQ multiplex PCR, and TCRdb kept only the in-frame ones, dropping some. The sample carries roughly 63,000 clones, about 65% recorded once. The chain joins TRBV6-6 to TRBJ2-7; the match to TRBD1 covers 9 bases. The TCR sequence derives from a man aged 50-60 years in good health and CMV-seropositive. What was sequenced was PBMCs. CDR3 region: CASSYRSQGAGEQYF. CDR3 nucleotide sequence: TGTGCCAGCAGTTACCGCTCACAGGGGGCCGGGGAGCAGTACTTC.